The subject of this entry is one T cell receptor beta chain. Its target is not known. TCRdb keeps only in-frame clones here, not all; method: immunoSEQ multiplex PCR. The table lists just over 2,000,000 clones, roughly 94% of them singletons. The data derive from a study of shared clonotypes between healthy human individuals. Overall study context: Every donor yielded three CD4 naive, three CD4 memory, two CD8 naive and one CD8 memory plate. Study-wide points: It was the non-shared clonotypes that had lower generation probabilities than clonotypes shared by all four donors. Enrolling few donors narrowed the genetic and exposure-history diversity that was represented.

CDR3 size: 14 residues. CDR1 and CDR2 from the germline V gene are SGHTA and FQGNSA. The junction had 7 bases not matched to a gene; V was cut back by 5 bases and J by 5 bases. The V gene is TRBV7-2, the J gene TRBJ1-1; TRBD1 aligns across 8 bases. Sequencing was carried out using naive CD4+ T cells sorted from blood. As for subset: CD45RA+ positively selected. The source of this sequence is a man between 18 and 35 years old in good health. CDR3 DNA sequence: TGTGCCAGCAGCCCAAAGACAGGGGAGACTGAAGCTTTCTTT. As protein: CASSPKTGETEAFF.